This TCR beta chain was found in a study of Graves' ophthalmopathy and Graves' hyperthyroidism. Amplification from RNA transcripts yielded the TCR beta CDR3 regions. RT-PCR with HTBI primers came first, then second-round multiplex PCR. Using its own MiXCR run on the multiplex PCR reads, TCRdb lists one record per CDR3 protein. The sample has about 550,000 distinct CDR3 sequences; 35% to 40% are singletons. Trimming shortened V by 5 bases and J by 1 base, and 17 bases separated the two germline ends. This CDR3 spans 16 amino acids. The germline V gene has CDR1 ENHRY and CDR2 SYGVKD. Each hyperthyroidism patient was newly diagnosed, with under 2 months' duration, and aged 18 to 65.

Material for sequencing was peripheral blood or thyroid tissue (not recorded which). The chain uses TRBV10-3 and TRBJ1-1; TRBD1 might be the D (5 bases). The sequence came from an adult man with Graves' hyperthyroidism. The CDR3: CAISPGEGWGNTEAFF. CDR3 sequence (DNA): TGTGCCATCAGTCCCGGAGAGGGGTGGGGGAACACTGAAGCTTTCTTT.